This section outlines one T cell receptor (beta chain) sequence together with its context. With 5 bases removed from V and 0 bases from J, the gap between germline ends came to 14 bases. The CDR3 runs 16 residues. CDR1 is SGHTA and CDR2 is FQGNSA in the germline V gene. These data originate in a study of blood T cell repertoires in COVID-19. About the research overall: Sites in the United States, Italy and Spain provided acute and convalescent COVID-19 samples.

Cohorts were determined from participant-reported clinical history. In Cohort 3, a recovered donor had either two negative PCRs, clearance, or symptom resolution. Libraries were prepared by immunoSEQ multiplex PCR; TCRdb keeps only in-frame clonotypes and omits some of them. Seen here are 430,000 or so clones, 88% observed once, and the top ten hold about 1.7%. The sequenced sample consisted of PBMCs or T cells enriched from blood (not recorded which). The receptor's source is a woman between 40 and 55 years old who had recovered from COVID-19. The chain employs TRBV7-2 and TRBJ2-1, with D possibly TRBD2 on 5 matching bases. CDR3 residues: CASSPGFISSYNEQFF. The CDR3 DNA follows: TGTGCCAGCAGCCCGGGATTTATAAGCTCCTACAATGAGCAGTTCTTC.